This record looks at one T cell receptor (beta chain) sequence and its context. The sample belongs to a study of human thymus T cells. Method: immunoSEQ multiplex PCR; TCRdb's copy keeps in-frame clones and lacks some. The profile shows about 78,000 clones, approximately 96% of them singletons. During corrective heart surgery, resections were taken, and the thymus tissue came from them. V lost 1 base and J 7 bases, leaving 16 bases between the germline ends. The germline gives CDR1 SEHNR, CDR2 FQNEAQ (reference sequence). CDR3 size: 15 residues. The sequence derives from a boy less than two years old with a congenital heart defect but otherwise immunologically healthy. Sequenced material: thymus tissue. V and J are TRBV7-9 and TRBJ1-2; perhaps TRBD1 as D (5 bases). CDR3 nucleotides: TGTGCCAGCAGCTTAGACCAAACAAATCAGGGTGGCTACACCTTC. This sequence encodes CASSLDQTNQGGYTF. Together with reference TRBV7-9 and TRBJ1-2, the CDR3 gives the full variable domain: DTGVSQNPRHKITKRGQNVTFRCDPISEHNRLYWYRQTLGQGPEFLTYFQNEAQLEKSRLLSDRFSAERPKGSFSTLEIQRTEQGDSAMYLCASSLDQTNQGGYTFGSGTRLTVV.